This TCR beta chain was profiled in a study of technical replicates of blood from a few donors. The CDR3 extends over 12 amino acids. In germline, CDR1 is SNHLY, CDR2 FYNNEI. Using immunoSEQ multiplex PCR, the repertoire was profiled, and TCRdb retains in-frame clones only, with some absent. Here the sample spans over 80,000 clones, about 96% being singletons. This clone was recorded only once. The rearrangement links TRBV2 to TRBJ1-2; maybe TRBD1 (5 bases). The receptor's source is a human donor in good health. Sequenced: T cells isolated from PBMCs. CDR3 amino acids: CATPPGDYGYTF. The CDR3 coding sequence is TGTGCGACCCCTCCGGGGGACTATGGCTACACCTTC.